This T cell receptor (beta chain) was found in a study of regulatory T cells in long-lasting Graves disease. Regarding time point: newly diagnosed GD, antithyroid drugs for less than 3 months. The TCR library was made from RNA extracted from PBMCs. There are many counts of this clonotype. Its antigen remains unknown. iRepertoire HTBI primers and Arm-PCR of CDR3 regions built TCR beta libraries. A single record per CDR3 protein comes from TCRdb applying MiXCR to the multiplex PCR reads. The repertoire has roughly 350,000 distinct CDR3 sequences, approximately 15% of them found once; the top ten carry roughly 27%. Broader study findings: Persistent disease was characterized by preferential usage of TRBV28, TRBJ1-2 and TRBJ2-5.

With 1 base removed from V and 1 base from J, the gap between germline ends came to 8 bases. Germline values: CDR1 SGHRS, CDR2 YFSETQ. The CDR3 sequence is 14 residues long. The same data also contributed to another study, on T cells in Graves' hyperthyroidism and ophthalmopathy.

The rearrangement joins TRBV5-1 to TRBJ1-1; D possibly corresponds to TRBD1 (5 bases). Specimen: peripheral blood mononuclear cells (PBMCs), collected at new diagnosis, from a patient treated with antithyroid drugs. The sequence was obtained from a man aged 40-55 years with Graves disease. This CDR3 is CASSLQGWNTEAFF. The CDR3 DNA is TGCGCCAGCAGCTTGCAGGGTTGGAACACTGAAGCTTTCTTT.